A selection of T cell receptor beta chains follows, all from one sample in a study of cytomegalovirus exposure and HLA in healthy donors. Method: immunoSEQ multiplex PCR; TCRdb's copy keeps in-frame clones and lacks some. The sample has roughly 140,000 clones, approximately 80% seen once; the top ten hold 3.5% to 5.5%. The specimen was PBMCs. The receptors were gathered from a middle-aged woman in good health and CMV-seropositive. CDR3s include the opening cysteine and the closing phenylalanine or tryptophan. A D gene is named only where the DNA matches it firmly. Clone size appears in some rows only: once, few, many, or a class for an expanded clone.

clone_size: few; j_call: TRBJ1-5; d_call: -; v_call: TRBV6-4; cdr3_aa: CASRGGAGGSQPQHF; cdr3_nt: TGTGCCAGCAGAGGAGGGGCGGGGGGAAGCCAGCCCCAGCATTTT
clone_size: -; j_call: TRBJ1-2; d_call: -; v_call: TRBV9; cdr3_aa: CASSGGSYTF; cdr3_nt: TGTGCCAGCAGCGGAGGGTCTTACACCTTC
clone_size: -; j_call: TRBJ2-4; d_call: -; v_call: TRBV15; cdr3_aa: CATSRGGTLAKNIQYF; cdr3_nt: TGTGCCACCAGCAGAGGCGGAACGCTAGCCAAAAACATTCAGTACTTC
clone_size: -; j_call: TRBJ1-5; d_call: TRBD1; v_call: TRBV7-2; cdr3_aa: CASRPTGAGNQPQHF; cdr3_nt: TGTGCCAGCAGGCCAACAGGGGCGGGCAATCAGCCCCAGCATTTT
clone_size: -; j_call: TRBJ1-2; d_call: -; v_call: TRBV28; cdr3_aa: CASSLSGAAGGYTF; cdr3_nt: TGTGCCAGCAGTTTGTCAGGGGCCGCAGGGGGCTACACCTTC
clone_size: -; j_call: TRBJ2-5; d_call: TRBD1; v_call: TRBV27; cdr3_aa: CASTTRGQGRGTQYF; cdr3_nt: TGTGCCAGCACGACCCGAGGACAGGGGAGGGGGACCCAGTACTTC
clone_size: -; j_call: TRBJ2-1; d_call: TRBD2; v_call: TRBV19; cdr3_aa: CASRASGDVYNEQFF; cdr3_nt: TGTGCCAGTAGGGCTAGCGGGGATGTGTACAATGAGCAGTTCTTC
clone_size: -; j_call: TRBJ2-7; d_call: -; v_call: TRBV28; cdr3_aa: CASSLGQGSSSYEQYF; cdr3_nt: TGTGCCAGCAGTTTAGGTCAAGGGAGTTCTTCTTACGAGCAGTACTTC
clone_size: -; j_call: TRBJ2-1; d_call: TRBD1; v_call: TRBV28; cdr3_aa: CASSLEGQSSYNEQFF; cdr3_nt: TGTGCCAGCAGTTTAGAGGGACAGAGCTCCTACAATGAGCAGTTCTTC
clone_size: -; j_call: TRBJ1-4; d_call: -; v_call: TRBV2; cdr3_aa: CASSEVRRRGWEKLFF; cdr3_nt: TGTGCCAGCAGTGAAGTTAGACGGCGGGGATGGGAAAAACTGTTTTTT
clone_size: -; j_call: TRBJ2-3; d_call: -; v_call: TRBV9; cdr3_aa: CASSVMEWGGLGTDTQYF; cdr3_nt: TGTGCCAGCAGCGTGATGGAGTGGGGGGGCCTAGGCACAGATACGCAGTATTTT
clone_size: -; j_call: TRBJ2-7; d_call: -; v_call: TRBV18; cdr3_aa: CASSPFWASYEQYF; cdr3_nt: TGTGCCAGCTCACCGTTCTGGGCCTCCTACGAGCAGTACTTC
clone_size: -; j_call: TRBJ2-7; d_call: TRBD1; v_call: TRBV7-3; cdr3_aa: CASSLGRGYEQYF; cdr3_nt: TGTGCCAGCAGCTTGGGCAGGGGGTACGAGCAGTACTTC
clone_size: -; j_call: TRBJ2-5; d_call: -; v_call: TRBV15; cdr3_aa: CATSISGLPQETQYF; cdr3_nt: TGTGCCACCAGCATATCCGGACTGCCACAAGAGACCCAGTACTTC
clone_size: -; j_call: TRBJ2-3; d_call: TRBD2; v_call: TRBV5-1; cdr3_aa: CASSHAGRGTDTQYF; cdr3_nt: TGCGCCAGCAGTCACGCCGGGAGGGGCACAGATACGCAGTATTTT
clone_size: -; j_call: TRBJ1-4; d_call: -; v_call: TRBV30; cdr3_aa: CAWSTQGANEKLFF; cdr3_nt: TGTGCCTGGAGTACTCAGGGCGCTAATGAAAAACTGTTTTTT
clone_size: once; j_call: TRBJ1-6; d_call: -; v_call: TRBV7-2; cdr3_aa: CASSLYDKSVPPLHF; cdr3_nt: TGTGCCAGCAGCTTATATGACAAATCCGTCCCACCCCTCCACTTT
clone_size: -; j_call: TRBJ2-5; d_call: TRBD2; v_call: TRBV11-2; cdr3_aa: CASSLASGNQETQYF; cdr3_nt: TGTGCCAGCAGCTTAGCTAGCGGTAACCAAGAGACCCAGTACTTC
clone_size: once; j_call: TRBJ2-7; d_call: -; v_call: TRBV5-6; cdr3_aa: CASSLTAVSTEQYF; cdr3_nt: TGTGCCAGCAGCCTAACCGCGGTCTCTACCGAGCAGTACTTC
clone_size: -; j_call: TRBJ2-3; d_call: -; v_call: TRBV30; cdr3_aa: CAWSVGTSTDTQYF; cdr3_nt: TGTGCCTGGAGTGTGGGGACTTCCACAGATACGCAGTATTTT
clone_size: -; j_call: TRBJ2-7; d_call: -; v_call: TRBV19; cdr3_aa: CASSRTGSYEQYF; cdr3_nt: TGTGCCAGTAGTAGGACCGGGAGTTACGAGCAGTACTTC
clone_size: -; j_call: TRBJ1-1; d_call: -; v_call: TRBV20-1; cdr3_aa: CSARQNTEAFF; cdr3_nt: TGCAGTGCTAGACAGAACACTGAAGCTTTCTTT
clone_size: few; j_call: TRBJ2-7; d_call: -; v_call: TRBV6-1; cdr3_aa: CASRDSSYEQYF; cdr3_nt: TGTGCCAGCAGGGACAGCTCCTACGAGCAGTACTTC
clone_size: -; j_call: TRBJ2-7; d_call: -; v_call: TRBV12-5; cdr3_aa: CASGLAEISYEQYF; cdr3_nt: TGTGCTAGTGGTTTGGCCGAGATCTCCTACGAGCAGTACTTC
clone_size: -; j_call: TRBJ2-7; d_call: -; v_call: TRBV7-9; cdr3_aa: CASSRTGYEQYF; cdr3_nt: TGTGCCAGCAGCCGTACAGGGTACGAGCAGTACTTC
clone_size: -; j_call: TRBJ2-2; d_call: TRBD1; v_call: TRBV5-1; cdr3_aa: CASSLGQGVTGELFF; cdr3_nt: TGCGCCAGCAGCTTAGGACAGGGAGTAACCGGGGAGCTGTTTTTT
clone_size: -; j_call: TRBJ2-5; d_call: TRBD2; v_call: TRBV4-3; cdr3_aa: CASSQEGSGGARETQYF; cdr3_nt: TGCGCCAGCAGCCAAGAAGGCAGCGGGGGGGCCCGGGAGACCCAGTACTTC
clone_size: -; j_call: TRBJ2-1; d_call: TRBD2; v_call: TRBV11-2; cdr3_aa: CASSLDPSGRGEQFF; cdr3_nt: TGTGCCAGCAGCTTAGATCCTAGCGGGAGGGGTGAGCAGTTCTTC
clone_size: once; j_call: TRBJ1-5; d_call: -; v_call: TRBV19; cdr3_aa: CASSPTNRNQPQHF; cdr3_nt: TGTGCCAGTAGTCCCACAAACAGGAATCAGCCCCAGCATTTT